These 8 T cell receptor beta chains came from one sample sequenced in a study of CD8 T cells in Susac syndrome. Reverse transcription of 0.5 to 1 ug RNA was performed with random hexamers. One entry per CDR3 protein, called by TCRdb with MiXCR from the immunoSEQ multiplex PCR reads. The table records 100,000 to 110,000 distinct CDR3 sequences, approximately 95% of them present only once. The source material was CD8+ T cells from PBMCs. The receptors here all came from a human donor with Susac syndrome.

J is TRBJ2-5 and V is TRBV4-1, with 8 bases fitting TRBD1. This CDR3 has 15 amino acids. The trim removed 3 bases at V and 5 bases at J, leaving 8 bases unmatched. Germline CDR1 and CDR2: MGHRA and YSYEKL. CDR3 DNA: TGCGCCAGCAGCCAGCCCGGACAGGGTTCGGAGACCCAGTACTTC. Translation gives CASSQPGQGSETQYF.

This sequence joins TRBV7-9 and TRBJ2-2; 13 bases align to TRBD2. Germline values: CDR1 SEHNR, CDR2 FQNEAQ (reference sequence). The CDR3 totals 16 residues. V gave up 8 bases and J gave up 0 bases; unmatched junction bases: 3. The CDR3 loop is CASGTSGAPNTGELFF. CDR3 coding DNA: TGTGCCAGCGGGACTAGCGGGGCACCGAACACCGGGGAGCTGTTTTTT.

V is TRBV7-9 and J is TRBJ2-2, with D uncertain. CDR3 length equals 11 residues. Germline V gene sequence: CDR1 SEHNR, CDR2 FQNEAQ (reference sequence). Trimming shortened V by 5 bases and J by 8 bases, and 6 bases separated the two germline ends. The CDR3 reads CASSPKGELFF. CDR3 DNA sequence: TGTGCCAGCAGCCCAAAAGGGGAGCTGTTTTTT.

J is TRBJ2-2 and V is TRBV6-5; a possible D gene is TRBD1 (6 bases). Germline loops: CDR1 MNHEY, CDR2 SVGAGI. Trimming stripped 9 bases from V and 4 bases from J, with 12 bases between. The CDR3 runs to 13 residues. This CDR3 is CASLGATTGELFF. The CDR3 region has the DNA TGTGCCAGTCTGGGGGCAACCACCGGGGAGCTGTTTTTT.

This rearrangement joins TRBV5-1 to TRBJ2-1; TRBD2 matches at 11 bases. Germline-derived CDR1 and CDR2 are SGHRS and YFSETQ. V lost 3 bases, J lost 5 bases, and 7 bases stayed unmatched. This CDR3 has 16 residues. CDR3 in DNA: TGCGCCAGCAGCTACCACGGGACTAGCGGCAACAATGAGCAGTTCTTC. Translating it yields CASSYHGTSGNNEQFF.

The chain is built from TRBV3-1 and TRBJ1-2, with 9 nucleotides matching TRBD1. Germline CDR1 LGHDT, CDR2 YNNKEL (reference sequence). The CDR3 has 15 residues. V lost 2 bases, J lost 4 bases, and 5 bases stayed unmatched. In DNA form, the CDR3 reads TGTGCCAGCAGCCAAAGGACAGGGGACGTCTATGGCTACACCTTC. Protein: CASSQRTGDVYGYTF.

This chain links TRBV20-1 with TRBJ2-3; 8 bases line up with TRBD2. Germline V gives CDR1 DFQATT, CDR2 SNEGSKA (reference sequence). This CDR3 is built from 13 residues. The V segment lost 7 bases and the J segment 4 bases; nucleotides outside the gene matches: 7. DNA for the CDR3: TGCAGTGGACTAGCGCCCTACGCAGATACGCAGTATTTT. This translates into CSGLAPYADTQYF.

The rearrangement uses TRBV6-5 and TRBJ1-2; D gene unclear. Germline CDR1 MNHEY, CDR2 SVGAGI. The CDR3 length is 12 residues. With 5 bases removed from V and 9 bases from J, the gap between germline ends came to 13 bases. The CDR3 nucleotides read TGTGCCAGCAGTGCCGACAATTCCCGCTACACCTTC. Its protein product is CASSADNSRYTF.